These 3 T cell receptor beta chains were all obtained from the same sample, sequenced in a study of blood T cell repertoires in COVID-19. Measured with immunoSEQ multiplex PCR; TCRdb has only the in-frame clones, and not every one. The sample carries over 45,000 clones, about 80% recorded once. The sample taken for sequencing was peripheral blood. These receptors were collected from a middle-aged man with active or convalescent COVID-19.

The CDR3 DNA sequence: TGTGCCAGCAGCCGCGGACTAGCGGGGGGTATCGAGACCCAGTACTTC. As protein: CASSRGLAGGIETQYF. V is TRBV5-4 and J is TRBJ2-5; 14 bases align to TRBD2. Germline lookup yields CDR1 SGHNT and CDR2 YYREEE (reference sequence). The V gene end was trimmed by 4 bases and the J gene end by 5 bases; junction bases not matched to a gene: 7. The CDR3 covers 16 residues.

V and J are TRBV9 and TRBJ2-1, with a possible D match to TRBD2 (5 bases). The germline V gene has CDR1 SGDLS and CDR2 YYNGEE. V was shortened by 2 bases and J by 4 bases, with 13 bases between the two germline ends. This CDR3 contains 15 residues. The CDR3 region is CASSVREERYNEQFF. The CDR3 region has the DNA TGTGCCAGCAGCGTCCGCGAGGAGCGGTACAATGAGCAGTTCTTC.

This CDR3 is CASSDPNTLEAFF. CDR3 in DNA: TGTGCCAGTAGTGATCCCAATACTCTTGAAGCTTTCTTT. This sequence joins TRBV19 and TRBJ1-1; D is uncertain. The CDR3 length is 13 residues. The V end was cut by 5 bases, the J end by 7 bases, with 14 bases between. Looked up from germline, CDR1 is LNHDA and CDR2 is SQIVND (reference sequence).